Listed here are 21 T cell receptor beta chains from one sample, sequenced in a study of cytomegalovirus exposure and HLA in healthy donors. A multiplex PCR was run with 60 Vbeta primers and 13 Jbeta primers. TCRdb keeps only in-frame clones here, not all; method: immunoSEQ multiplex PCR. The sample holds under 200,000 clones, roughly 68% seen once. Sequencing was carried out using PBMCs. Every receptor here comes from a woman aged 25 to 39 in good health and CMV-seronegative.

This rearrangement joins TRBV11-2 to TRBJ2-1, with 8 positions matching TRBD2. CDR1 and CDR2 (germline): SGHAT, FQNNGV. The ends lost 6 bases at V and 3 bases at J; junction bases unmatched: 19. The CDR3 is 19 amino acids. The CDR3 region is CASSPLGPLAGTRYNEQFF. CDR3 coding DNA: TGTGCCAGCAGTCCGCTGGGCCCCTTAGCGGGGACCCGCTACAATGAGCAGTTCTTC.

V and J are TRBV6-5 and TRBJ1-2; D remains ambiguous. Germline assignment: CDR1 MNHEY and CDR2 SVGAGI. With 0 bases removed from V and 2 bases from J, the gap between germline ends came to 7 bases. The CDR3 covers 14 residues. The CDR3: CASSYSRGNYGYTF. In nucleotides, the CDR3 is TGTGCCAGCAGTTACTCGCGGGGAAACTATGGCTACACCTTC.

The chain employs TRBV4-1 and TRBJ2-3; D remains ambiguous. Trimming stripped 7 bases from V and 0 bases from J, with 11 bases between. CDR1 MGHRA and CDR2 YSYEKL come from the germline V gene. The CDR3 extends over 14 amino acids. The CDR3 DNA sequence: TGCGCCAGCACTCCTTCCCCGAGCACAGATACGCAGTATTTT. This encodes CASTPSPSTDTQYF.

This chain connects TRBV9 to TRBJ2-1, with 10 nucleotides matching TRBD1. The CDR3 covers 14 residues. The trim removed 2 bases at V and 5 bases at J, leaving 1 base unmatched. From germline, CDR1 is SGDLS and CDR2 YYNGEE. CDR3 nucleotides: TGTGCCAGCAGCGTCGGGACAGGGGACAATGAGCAGTTCTTC. It is translated as CASSVGTGDNEQFF.

The gene calls are TRBV2 and TRBJ2-7; no clear D gene. CDR3 length: 14 residues. V gave up 7 bases and J gave up 2 bases, with 15 bases separating them. Germline assignment: CDR1 SNHLY and CDR2 FYNNEI. In DNA, the CDR3 is TGTGCCAGCAACACCTTGGCCCCTGCCTACGAGCAGTACTTC. Its translation is CASNTLAPAYEQYF.

The rearrangement joins TRBV18 to TRBJ1-3; D is unresolved. Germline loops: CDR1 KGHSH, CDR2 LQKENI. The CDR3 consists of 16 residues. V was pared by 3 bases and J by 0 bases, with 12 bases between. In DNA form, the CDR3 reads TGTGCCAGCTCACCTGCGGGAGCCCGCTCTGGAAACACCATATATTTT. Translation gives CASSPAGARSGNTIYF.

The rearrangement uses TRBV15 and TRBJ2-7; TRBD2 is a possible D gene (6 bases). In germline, CDR1 is LNHNV, CDR2 YYDKDF (reference sequence). The CDR3 loop spans 14 amino acids. The V gene lost 4 bases and the J gene lost 7 bases, with 17 bases spanning the gap. CDR3: CATSNLLGGREQYF. The CDR3 region has the DNA TGTGCCACCAGCAACCTTTTGGGGGGAAGGGAGCAGTACTTC.

V is TRBV6-6 and J is TRBJ2-7; D perhaps matches TRBD2 (5 bases). Germline loops: CDR1 MNHNY, CDR2 SVGAGI (reference sequence). The V end lost 6 bases, the J end lost 2 bases, and 14 bases lay between the germline ends. The CDR3 loop spans 14 amino acids. The CDR3 nucleotides read TGTGCCAGCAGACGTTTAGCGCGAACCTACGAGCAGTACTTC. As protein: CASRRLARTYEQYF.

This rearrangement joins TRBV19 to TRBJ1-6; weak D call: TRBD1 (5 bases). This CDR3 is built from 14 residues. Looked up from germline, CDR1 is LNHDA and CDR2 is SQIVND (reference sequence). Trimming shortened V by 5 bases and J by 10 bases, and 15 bases separated the two germline ends. The CDR3 nucleotides read TGTGCCAGTAGTGCCCTTGCCGGGGGATCACCCCTCCACTTT. This sequence encodes CASSALAGGSPLHF.

The table lists this clone with a few counts. The chain recombines TRBV5-6 with TRBJ1-5, with 10 bases aligning to TRBD1. Germline assignment: CDR1 SGHDT and CDR2 YYEEEE. This CDR3 contains 15 residues. V lost 3 bases and J lost 6; bases outside the gene matches: 6. The CDR3 region has the DNA TGTGCCAGCAGCTCCGACAGGGGGCGAGGTCAGCCCCAGCATTTT. This gives the protein CASSSDRGRGQPQHF. The whole variable domain, filled in from reference TRBV5-6 and TRBJ1-5, reads DAGVTQSPTHLIKTRGQQVTLRCSPKSGHDTVSWYQQALGQGPQFIFQYYEEEERQRGNFPDRFSGHQFPNYSSELNVNALLLGDSALYLCASSSDRGRGQPQHFGDGTRLSIL.

The CDR3 is CASSTRTAIPNNEQFF. DNA of the CDR3: TGTGCCAGCAGCACCCGGACTGCAATCCCCAACAATGAGCAGTTCTTC. V is TRBV13 and J is TRBJ2-1; D is possibly TRBD2 (5 bases). The CDR3 sequence is 16 residues long. The V and J ends lost 5 bases and 5 bases respectively, with 19 bases between them. Per the germline V gene, CDR1 is PRHDT and CDR2 is FYEKMQ (reference sequence).

CDR3: CASRPDRGHYGYTF. The CDR3 DNA reads as TGTGCCAGCAGACCGGACAGGGGGCACTATGGCTACACCTTC. The gene calls are TRBV6-1 and TRBJ1-2; 11 nucleotides line up with TRBD1. CDR3 length: 14 residues. With 6 bases clipped from V and 3 bases from J, the junction kept 3 bases outside the gene matches. In germline, CDR1 is MNHNS, CDR2 SASEGT.

The table lists this clone with a count of one. The J gene is TRBJ1-1, the V gene TRBV4-3, with D unresolved. Germline V gene lookup returns CDR1 LGHNA and CDR2 YSLEER. This CDR3 region has 14 residues. The V end lost 1 base, the J end lost 1 base, and 7 bases lay between the germline ends. The CDR3 bases are TGCGCCAGCAGCCAAGGGGGAGGGAACACTGAAGCTTTCTTT. Residues: CASSQGGGNTEAFF.

The gene calls are TRBV7-9 and TRBJ1-2, with D perhaps matching TRBD1 (6 bases). This CDR3 contains 15 residues. CDR1 and CDR2 (germline): SEHNR, FQNEAQ (reference sequence). V gave up 2 bases and J gave up 7 bases, with 17 bases separating them. CDR3 DNA sequence: TGTGCCAGCAGCTTAATGGCAGGGGATCTGGGTGGCTACACCTTC. Its protein product is CASSLMAGDLGGYTF.

V usage is TRBV9 and J usage is TRBJ1-6; D possibly corresponds to TRBD1 (5 bases). Germline CDR1 and CDR2: SGDLS and YYNGEE. With 0 bases removed from V and 6 bases from J, the gap between germline ends came to 13 bases. This CDR3 has 16 residues. The CDR3 loop is CASSVAQVARNSPLHF. The CDR3 region has the DNA TGTGCCAGCAGCGTAGCACAGGTGGCCCGTAATTCACCCCTCCACTTT.

The chain carries TRBV30 and TRBJ1-2; a weak D match, TRBD1 (6 bases). The CDR3 extends over 13 amino acids. The ends were cut back, 5 bases at V and 5 bases at J, with 15 bases in the middle. Germline V lookup: CDR1 GTSNPN, CDR2 SVGIG (reference sequence). The CDR3 protein is CAWGLGAGYGYTF. The CDR3 DNA reads as TGTGCCTGGGGGTTGGGGGCAGGGTATGGCTACACCTTC. Complete variable domain (other parts from reference TRBV30 and TRBJ1-2): SQTIHQWPATLVQPVGSPLSLECTVEGTSNPNLYWYRQAAGRGLQLLFYSVGIGQISSEVPQNLSASRPQDRQFILSSKKLLLSDSGFYLCAWGLGAGYGYTFGSGTRLTVV.

This clone has a single count. This chain connects TRBV5-1 to TRBJ1-2; D unresolved. Per germline, CDR1 SGHRS and CDR2 YFSETQ. V was clipped by 0 bases and J by 4 bases, with 7 bases between them. The CDR3 totals 13 residues. DNA of the CDR3: TGCGCCAGCAGCTTGGAAGAGCCCTATGGCTACACCTTC. Protein: CASSLEEPYGYTF.

The chain is built from TRBV6-5 and TRBJ2-7; 9 nucleotides agree with TRBD1. V shed 8 bases, J shed 4 bases, and the junction held 12 bases outside the gene matches. Germline V lookup: CDR1 MNHEY, CDR2 SVGAGI. The CDR3 consists of 15 residues. The CDR3: CASGSSGTGIYEQYF. The CDR3 coding sequence is TGTGCCAGCGGCTCGTCCGGGACAGGGATTTACGAGCAGTACTTC.

The V and J genes are TRBV2 and TRBJ2-5; 7 bases map to TRBD2. Germline V gene sequence: CDR1 SNHLY, CDR2 FYNNEI. This CDR3 contains 15 residues. The J segment lost 1 base and the V segment lost 6 bases, leaving 8 bases of the junction unmatched. Written as DNA, the CDR3 is TGTGCCAGCAGCGCAGGGCGGGGGACCCAAGAGACCCAGTACTTC. It translates to CASSAGRGTQETQYF.

This clone was seen a handful of times. V usage is TRBV7-2 and J usage is TRBJ2-5, with 7 nucleotides matching TRBD1. CDR1 is SGHTA and CDR2 is FQGNSA in the germline V gene. The trim removed 1 base at V and 1 base at J, leaving 3 bases unmatched. The CDR3 loop spans 15 amino acids. This chain's CDR3 is CASSLGGTVQETQYF. The CDR3 DNA is TGTGCCAGCAGCTTAGGAGGGACAGTCCAAGAGACCCAGTACTTC.

CDR3 protein: CASRRSAEAGELFF. CDR3 coding DNA: TGTGCCAGCAGACGTAGCGCGGAGGCCGGGGAGCTGTTTTTT. The chain recombines TRBV6-1 with TRBJ2-2, with a tentative D call TRBD2 (5 bases). Between the trimmed V and J ends, which lost 6 bases and 6 bases, there was a span of 14 bases. The CDR3 runs 14 residues. CDR1 is MNHNS and CDR2 is SASEGT in the germline V gene.